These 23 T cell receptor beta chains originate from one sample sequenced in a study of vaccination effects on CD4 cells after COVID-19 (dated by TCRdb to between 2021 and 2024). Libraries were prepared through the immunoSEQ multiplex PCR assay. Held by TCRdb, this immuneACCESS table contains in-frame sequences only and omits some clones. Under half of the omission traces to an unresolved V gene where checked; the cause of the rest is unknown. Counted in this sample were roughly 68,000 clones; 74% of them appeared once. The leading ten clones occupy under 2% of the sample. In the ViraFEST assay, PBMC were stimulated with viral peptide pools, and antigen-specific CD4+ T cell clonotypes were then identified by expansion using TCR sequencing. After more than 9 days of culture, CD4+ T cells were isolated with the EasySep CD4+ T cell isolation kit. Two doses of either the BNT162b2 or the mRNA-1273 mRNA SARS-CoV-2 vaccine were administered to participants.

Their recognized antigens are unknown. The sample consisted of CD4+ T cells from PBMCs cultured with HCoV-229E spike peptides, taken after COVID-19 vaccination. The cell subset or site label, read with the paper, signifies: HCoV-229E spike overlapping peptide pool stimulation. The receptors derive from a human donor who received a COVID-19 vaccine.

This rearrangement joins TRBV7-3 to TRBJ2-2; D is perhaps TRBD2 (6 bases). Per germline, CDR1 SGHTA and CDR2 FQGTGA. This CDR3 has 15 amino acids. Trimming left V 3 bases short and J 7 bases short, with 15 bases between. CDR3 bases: TGTGCCAGCAGCTTCATCGGGGGTTCAGACGGGGAGCTGTTTTTT. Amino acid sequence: CASSFIGGSDGELFF.

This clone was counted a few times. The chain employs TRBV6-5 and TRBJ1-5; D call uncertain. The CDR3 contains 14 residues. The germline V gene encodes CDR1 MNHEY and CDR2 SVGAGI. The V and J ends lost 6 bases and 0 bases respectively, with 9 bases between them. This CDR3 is CASRQSPSNQPQHF. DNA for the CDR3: TGTGCCAGCAGGCAGTCCCCTAGCAATCAGCCCCAGCATTTT.

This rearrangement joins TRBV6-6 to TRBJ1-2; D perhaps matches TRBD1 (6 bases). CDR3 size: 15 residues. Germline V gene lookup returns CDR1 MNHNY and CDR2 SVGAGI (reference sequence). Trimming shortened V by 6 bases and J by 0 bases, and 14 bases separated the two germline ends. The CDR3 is CASSLFRGANYGYTF. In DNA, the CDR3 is TGTGCCAGCAGCTTATTCAGGGGAGCTAACTATGGCTACACCTTC.

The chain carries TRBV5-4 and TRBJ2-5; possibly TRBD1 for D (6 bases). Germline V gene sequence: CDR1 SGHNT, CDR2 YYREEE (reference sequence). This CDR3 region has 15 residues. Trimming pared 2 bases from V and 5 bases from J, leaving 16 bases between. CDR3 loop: CASSLGSGAGETQYF. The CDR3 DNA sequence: TGTGCCAGCAGCTTAGGGTCAGGGGCGGGTGAGACCCAGTACTTC. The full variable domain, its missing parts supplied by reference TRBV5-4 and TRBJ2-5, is ETGVTQSPTHLIKTRGQQVTLRCSSQSGHNTVSWYQQALGQGPQFIFQYYREEENGRGNFPPRFSGLQFPNYSSELNVNALELDDSALYLCASSLGSGAGETQYFGPGTRLLVL.

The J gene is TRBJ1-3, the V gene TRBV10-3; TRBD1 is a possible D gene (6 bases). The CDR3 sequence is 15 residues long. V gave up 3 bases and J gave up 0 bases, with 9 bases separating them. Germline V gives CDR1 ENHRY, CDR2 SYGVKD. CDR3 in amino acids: CAISEGQYSGNTIYF. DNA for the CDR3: TGTGCCATCAGTGAAGGACAGTACTCTGGAAACACCATATATTTT.

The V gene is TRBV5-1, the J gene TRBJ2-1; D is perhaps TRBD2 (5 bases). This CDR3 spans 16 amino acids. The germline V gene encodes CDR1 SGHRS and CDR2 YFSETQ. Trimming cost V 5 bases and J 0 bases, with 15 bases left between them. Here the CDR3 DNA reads TGCGCCAGCAGTACTTCCACTACTAGCTCCTACAATGAGCAGTTCTTC. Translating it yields CASSTSTTSSYNEQFF.

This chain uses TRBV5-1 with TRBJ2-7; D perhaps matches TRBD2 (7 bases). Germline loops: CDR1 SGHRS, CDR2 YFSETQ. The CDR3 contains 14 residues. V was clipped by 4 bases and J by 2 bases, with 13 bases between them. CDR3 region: CASSPGGTTYEQYV. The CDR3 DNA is TGCGCCAGCAGCCCCGGGGGGACAACCTACGAGCAGTACGTC.

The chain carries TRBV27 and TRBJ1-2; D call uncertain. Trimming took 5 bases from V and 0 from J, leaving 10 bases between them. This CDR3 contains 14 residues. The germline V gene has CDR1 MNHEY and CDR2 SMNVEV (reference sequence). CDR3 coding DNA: TGTGCCAGCAGTACGTCATTCGCTAACTATGGCTACACCTTC. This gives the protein CASSTSFANYGYTF.

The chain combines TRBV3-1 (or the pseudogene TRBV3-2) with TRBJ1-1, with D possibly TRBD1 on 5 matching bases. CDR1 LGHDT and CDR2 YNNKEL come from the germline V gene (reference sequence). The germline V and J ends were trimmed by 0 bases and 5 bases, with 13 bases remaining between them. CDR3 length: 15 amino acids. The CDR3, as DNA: TGTGCCAGCAGCCAAGATCAGGGTTATACTACTGAAGCTTTCTTT. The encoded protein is CASSQDQGYTTEAFF.

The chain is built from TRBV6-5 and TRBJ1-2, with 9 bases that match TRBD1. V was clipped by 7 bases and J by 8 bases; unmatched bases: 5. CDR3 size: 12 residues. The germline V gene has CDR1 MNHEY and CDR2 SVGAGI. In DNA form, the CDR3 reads TGTGCCAGCACCCTAGGGACAGGGGGCTACACCTTC. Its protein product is CASTLGTGGYTF.

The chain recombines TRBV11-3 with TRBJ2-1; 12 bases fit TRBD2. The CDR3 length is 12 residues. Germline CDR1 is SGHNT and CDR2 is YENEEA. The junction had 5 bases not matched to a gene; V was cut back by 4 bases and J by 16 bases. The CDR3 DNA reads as TGTGCCAGCAGCTCGACTAGCGGGGGCATTTTCTTC. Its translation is CASSSTSGGIFF.

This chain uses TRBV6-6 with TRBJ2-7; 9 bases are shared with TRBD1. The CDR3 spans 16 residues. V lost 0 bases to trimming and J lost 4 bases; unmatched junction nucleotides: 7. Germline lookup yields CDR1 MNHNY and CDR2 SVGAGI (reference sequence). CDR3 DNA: TGTGCCAGCAGTTACTCGTCCCCGGGACAGGGATACGAGCAGTACGTC. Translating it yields CASSYSSPGQGYEQYV.

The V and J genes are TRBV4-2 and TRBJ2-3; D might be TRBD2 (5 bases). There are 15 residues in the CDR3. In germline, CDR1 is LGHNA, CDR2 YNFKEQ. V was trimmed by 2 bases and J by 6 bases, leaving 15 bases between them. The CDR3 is CASSQTGVAYDTQYF. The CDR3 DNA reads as TGTGCCAGCAGCCAAACCGGGGTAGCCTACGATACGCAGTATTTT.

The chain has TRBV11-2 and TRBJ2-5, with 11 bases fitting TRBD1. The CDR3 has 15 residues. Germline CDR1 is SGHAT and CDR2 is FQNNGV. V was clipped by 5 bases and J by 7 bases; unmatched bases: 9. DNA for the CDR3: TGTGCCAGCAGCGCGGGACAGGGGGTCCTCCGGACCCAGTACTTC. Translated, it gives CASSAGQGVLRTQYF.

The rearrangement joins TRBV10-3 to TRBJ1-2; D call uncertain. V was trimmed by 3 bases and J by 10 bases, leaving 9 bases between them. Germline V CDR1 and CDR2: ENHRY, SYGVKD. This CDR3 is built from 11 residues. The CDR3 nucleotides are TGTGCCATCAGTGATGGAGGTGACTACACCTTC. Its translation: CAISDGGDYTF.

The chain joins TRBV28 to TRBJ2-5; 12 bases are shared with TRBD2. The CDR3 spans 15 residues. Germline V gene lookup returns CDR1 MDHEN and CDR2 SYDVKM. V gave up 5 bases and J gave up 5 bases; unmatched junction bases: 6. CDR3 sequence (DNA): TGTGCCAGCAGTCCGGGGACTAGCGGGCTCGAGACCCAGTACTTC. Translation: CASSPGTSGLETQYF.

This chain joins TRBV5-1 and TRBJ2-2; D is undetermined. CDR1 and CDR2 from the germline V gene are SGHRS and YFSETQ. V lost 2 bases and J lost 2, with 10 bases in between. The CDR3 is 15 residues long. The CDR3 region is CASSLGPINTGELFF. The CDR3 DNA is TGCGCCAGCAGCTTAGGACCGATCAACACCGGGGAGCTGTTTTTT.

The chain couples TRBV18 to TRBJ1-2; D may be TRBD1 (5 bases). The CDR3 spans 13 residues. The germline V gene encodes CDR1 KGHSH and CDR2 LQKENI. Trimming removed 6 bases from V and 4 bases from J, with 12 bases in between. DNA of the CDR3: TGTGCCAGCTCCCCAGGGCAGCTCTATGGCTACACCTTC. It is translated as CASSPGQLYGYTF.

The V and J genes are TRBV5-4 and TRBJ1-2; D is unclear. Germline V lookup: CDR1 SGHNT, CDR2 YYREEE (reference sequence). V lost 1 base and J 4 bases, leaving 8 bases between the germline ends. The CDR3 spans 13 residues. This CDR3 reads CASSLQVGYGYTF. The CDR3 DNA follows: TGTGCCAGCAGCTTGCAGGTTGGCTATGGCTACACCTTC.

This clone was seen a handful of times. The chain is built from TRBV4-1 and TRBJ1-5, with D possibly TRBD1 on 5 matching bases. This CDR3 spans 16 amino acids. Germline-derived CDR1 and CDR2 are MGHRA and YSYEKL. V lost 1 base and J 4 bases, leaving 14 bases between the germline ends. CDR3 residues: CASSQAPGLANQPQHF. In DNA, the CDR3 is TGCGCCAGCAGCCAAGCCCCGGGGCTGGCGAATCAGCCCCAGCATTTT.

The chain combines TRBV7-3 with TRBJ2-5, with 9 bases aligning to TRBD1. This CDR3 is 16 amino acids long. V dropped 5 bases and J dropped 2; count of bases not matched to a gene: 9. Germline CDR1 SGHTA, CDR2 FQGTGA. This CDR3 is CASSPGQGRGQETQYF. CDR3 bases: TGTGCCAGCAGCCCGGGACAGGGAAGGGGTCAAGAGACCCAGTACTTC.

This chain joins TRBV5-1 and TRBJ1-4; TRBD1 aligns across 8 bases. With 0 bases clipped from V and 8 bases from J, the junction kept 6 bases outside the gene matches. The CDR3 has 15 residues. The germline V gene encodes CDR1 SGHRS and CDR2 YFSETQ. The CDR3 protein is CASSLAGAGGEKLFF. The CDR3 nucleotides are TGCGCCAGCAGCTTGGCCGGCGCAGGGGGCGAAAAACTGTTTTTT.

The CDR3, as DNA: TGTGCCAGCAGTGCCCCACAGAGGACCGGGGAGCTGTTTTTT. The encoded protein is CASSAPQRTGELFF. The rearrangement joins TRBV6-1 to TRBJ2-2; D uncertain. Germline assignment: CDR1 MNHNS and CDR2 SASEGT. With 4 bases removed from V and 5 bases from J, the gap between germline ends came to 11 bases. The CDR3 length is 14 residues.